This record looks at one T cell receptor beta chain sequence and its context. Its binding antigen is unknown. No per-base quality is available; no much larger clone lies one base away. The sample belongs to a study of T-cell memory formation after mild COVID-19 (dated by TCRdb to about 2021). In terms of the full investigation: TCR sequence clusters from the two donors were found to be largely donor specific. Longitudinal TCRalpha and TCRbeta repertoire sequencing tracked T-cell clones expanding and contracting after mild COVID-19 in two donors. The cohort was made up of two young adult volunteers, one female and one male, who were previously healthy. Summary of the overall study and its limitations: Whether the second-wave clones peaking on day 37 were SARS-CoV-2 specific was not confirmed. Clones that contracted from day 15 to 85 showed balanced CD4/CD8 phenotypes, whereas a second wave of clones that expanded from day 15 to 37 leaned towards CD4+. Only a couple of mild cases were covered by the study, and larger cohorts that include severe cases with pre-infection samples were considered necessary. Contracting CD4+ clones turned up mainly in the CM and EM memory subsets, whereas EMRA was where CD8+ clones were enriched. The detection of some responding clones in pre-infection memory suggests that pre-existing cross-reactive memory T cells joined the SARS-CoV-2 response.

Ficoll-Paque density gradient centrifugation was used to isolate PBMCs. Sequenced on an Illumina NovaSeq 6000. Using 5'RACE with constant-segment primers, TCRalpha and TCRbeta cDNA libraries were constructed, with sample barcodes and unique molecular identifiers added in the process. RNA was extracted from every sample with Trizol reagent. The libraries were amplified in two PCR steps, and the second step added a second sample barcode and Illumina TruSeq adapters. Libraries were sequenced on an Illumina NovaSeq with 2 x 150 bp paired-end reads. On the authors' methods: The reads were demultiplexed and collapsed into UMI-guided consensus sequences using migec v1.2.7. With mixcr v2.1.11, UMI consensuses were aligned to TRA and TRB V and J templates and assembled into clonotypes. A clonotype was counted as expanded or contracted only when both edgeR and NoisET called the clonotype significant, with the noise models trained on biological replicates. For edgeR calls, the cutoffs were a false discovery rate-adjusted p below 0.01 and a log2 fold-change threshold of 1. As an exploratory analysis of dynamics, max-normalized trajectories of the 1000 most abundant clonotypes were examined by PCA with hierarchical clustering. Separately sequenced CD4+ and CD8+ repertoires were used to assign a CD4 or CD8 phenotype to each responding clone. TCRdb redid the processing of the public reads, applying fastp at Q25 and MiXCR, and retained in-frame beta chains. Each CDR3 protein appears once, grouped with its most common genes and DNA. V and J calls and clone size were set by TCRdb, not the authors. This sample holds 470,000 or so distinct CDR3 sequences; about a sixth were observed only once. 20% to 25% of the sample goes to the ten largest clones.

For CDR1 and CDR2, the germline V gene lists LGHNA and YNFKEQ. Germline trimming amounts to 0 bases on V and 7 bases on J, with 7 as the count of junction bases outside the gene matches. The CDR3 runs 17 residues from the cysteine to the phenylalanine. Only the CDR3 portion is preserved as DNA: 51 bases, with reading frame beginning at the first base. The chain joins TRBV4-2 to TRBJ1-6, and 9 junctional nucleotides match TRBD1. The specimen sequenced was PBMCs or a T cell subset sorted from them (not recorded which). The receptor comes from a young man who had mild COVID-19 (a few samples of this study predate the infection). The sample titles of this study are shuffled in the database, so cell type and time point are left out; the donor was told from shared clones. CDR3 protein: CASSQDYATGGNSPLHF. The DNA reads as follows: TGTGCCAGCAGCCAAGATTATGCGACAGGGGGAAATTCACCCCTCCACTTT.